Sequencing of this TCR beta chain was carried out in a study of STAT5B mutations in CD4+ large granular lymphocyte leukemia. Study-level background: Among healthy donors, a particular HLA allele went with more CDR3 'QG' motifs. General study points: Higher CD4+ than CD8+ T-LGLL clonality might reflect small sample size. No patients shared main leukemic clonotypes, though approximately 26% appeared at low frequency elsewhere.

Concerning this clone itself: Its matching antigen is unknown.

Sequencing used immunoSEQ multiplex PCR; TCRdb keeps in-frame clones, though not all of them. Here the sample spans some 21,000 clones, approximately 81% being singletons. Germline loops: CDR1 SGHTS, CDR2 YDEGEE. The V gene lost 0 bases and the J gene lost 7 bases, with 14 bases spanning the gap. CDR3 length: 15 residues. The TCR sequence derives from a human donor in good health. The rearrangement joins TRBV5-8 to TRBJ1-5; D uncertain. Sample: CD4+ T cells from blood buffy coats. Written as DNA, the CDR3 is TGTGCCAGCAGCTTGGCGACGGGTGAGTTCCAGCCCCAGCATTTT. This sequence encodes CASSLATGEFQPQHF.